Sequencing of this TCR beta chain was carried out in a study of cytomegalovirus exposure and HLA in healthy donors. The CDR3 covers 14 residues. Germline values: CDR1 SGHRS, CDR2 YFSETQ. V lost 0 bases and J lost 5, with 11 bases in between. PCR used 60 Vbeta primers and 13 Jbeta primers. Repertoires were generated with immunoSEQ multiplex PCR, while TCRdb's copy carries only in-frame clones and drops some. The table for this sample gives about 77,000 clones. The specimen was PBMCs. The rearrangement links TRBV5-1 to TRBJ1-1; D is ambiguous. The clonotype comes from a man aged 50 or older in good health and CMV-seropositive. CDR3 in amino acids: CASSLADKETEAFF. CDR3 in DNA: TGCGCCAGCAGCTTGGCCGATAAGGAGACTGAAGCTTTCTTT.